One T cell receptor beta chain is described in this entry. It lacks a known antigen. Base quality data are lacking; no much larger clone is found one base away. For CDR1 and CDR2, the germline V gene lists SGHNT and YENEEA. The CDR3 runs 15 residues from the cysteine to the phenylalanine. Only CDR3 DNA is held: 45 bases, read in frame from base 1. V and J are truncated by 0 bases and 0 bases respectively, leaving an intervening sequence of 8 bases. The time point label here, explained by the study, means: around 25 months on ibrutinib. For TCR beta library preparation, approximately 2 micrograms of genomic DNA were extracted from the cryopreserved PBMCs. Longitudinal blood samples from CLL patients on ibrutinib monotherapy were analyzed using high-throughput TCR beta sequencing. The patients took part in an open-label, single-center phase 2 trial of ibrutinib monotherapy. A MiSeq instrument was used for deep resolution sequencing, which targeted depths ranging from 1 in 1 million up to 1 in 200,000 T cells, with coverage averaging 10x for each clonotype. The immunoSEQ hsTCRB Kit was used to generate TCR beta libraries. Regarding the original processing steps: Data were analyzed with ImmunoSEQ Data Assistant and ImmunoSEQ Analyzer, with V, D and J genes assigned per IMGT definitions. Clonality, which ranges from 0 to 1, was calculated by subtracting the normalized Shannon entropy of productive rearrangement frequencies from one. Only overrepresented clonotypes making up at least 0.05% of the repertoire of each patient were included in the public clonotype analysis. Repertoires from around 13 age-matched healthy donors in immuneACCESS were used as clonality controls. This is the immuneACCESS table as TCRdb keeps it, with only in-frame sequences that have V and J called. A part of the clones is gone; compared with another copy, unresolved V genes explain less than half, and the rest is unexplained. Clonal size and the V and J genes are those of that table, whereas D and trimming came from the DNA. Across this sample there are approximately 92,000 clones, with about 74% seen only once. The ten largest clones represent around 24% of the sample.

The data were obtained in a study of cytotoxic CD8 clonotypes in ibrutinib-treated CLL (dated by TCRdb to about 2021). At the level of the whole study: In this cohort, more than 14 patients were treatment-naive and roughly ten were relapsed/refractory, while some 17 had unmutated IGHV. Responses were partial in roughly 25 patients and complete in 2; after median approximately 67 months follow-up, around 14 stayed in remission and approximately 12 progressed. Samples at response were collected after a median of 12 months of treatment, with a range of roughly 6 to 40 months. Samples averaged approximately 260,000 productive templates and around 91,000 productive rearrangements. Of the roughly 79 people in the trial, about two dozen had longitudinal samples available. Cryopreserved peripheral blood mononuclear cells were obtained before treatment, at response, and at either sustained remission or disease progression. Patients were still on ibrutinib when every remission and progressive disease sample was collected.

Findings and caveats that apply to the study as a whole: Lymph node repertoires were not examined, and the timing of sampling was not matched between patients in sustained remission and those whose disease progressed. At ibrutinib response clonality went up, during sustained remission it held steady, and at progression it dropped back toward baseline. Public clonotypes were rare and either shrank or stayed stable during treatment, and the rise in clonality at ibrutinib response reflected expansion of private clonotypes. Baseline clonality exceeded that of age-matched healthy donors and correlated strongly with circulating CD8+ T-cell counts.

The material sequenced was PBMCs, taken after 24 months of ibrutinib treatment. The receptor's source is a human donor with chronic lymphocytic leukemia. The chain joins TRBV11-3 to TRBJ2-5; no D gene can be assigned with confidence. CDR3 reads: CASSLDNWYQETQYF. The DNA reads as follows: TGTGCCAGCAGCTTAGACAACTGGTACCAAGAGACCCAGTACTTC.